The clone carrying this T cell receptor (beta chain) was detected ten times or more. Its specificity is unknown. Germline CDR1 KGHDR, CDR2 SFDVKD. The CDR3 loop spans 12 amino acids. V dropped 2 bases and J dropped 8 bases, with 8 bases sitting between them. Each donor was a healthy Caucasian. This entry is derived from a study of identical twins. Study findings and constraints: Beta out-of-frame sequences showed weaker excess sharing between twins. Monozygotic twin pairs showed more out-of-frame TCR alpha sharing than models estimated. Memory repertoires lacked the insertion deficit that abundant cord blood beta clonotypes showed.

TCRdb re-analysed the 5' RACE reads in MiXCR, keeping a single row per CDR3 protein. This sample has 200,000 to 250,000 distinct CDR3 sequences, with roughly a tenth found just once. The sequence was obtained from a man aged 50 to 60 in good health. The rearrangement uses TRBV24-1 and TRBJ1-2; TRBD1 is a possible D gene (5 bases). The sample comprised memory T cells sorted from blood. The chain's CDR3 is CATSDSGTGYTF. For the CDR3, the DNA is TGTGCCACCAGTGATTCGGGGACCGGCTACACCTTC.